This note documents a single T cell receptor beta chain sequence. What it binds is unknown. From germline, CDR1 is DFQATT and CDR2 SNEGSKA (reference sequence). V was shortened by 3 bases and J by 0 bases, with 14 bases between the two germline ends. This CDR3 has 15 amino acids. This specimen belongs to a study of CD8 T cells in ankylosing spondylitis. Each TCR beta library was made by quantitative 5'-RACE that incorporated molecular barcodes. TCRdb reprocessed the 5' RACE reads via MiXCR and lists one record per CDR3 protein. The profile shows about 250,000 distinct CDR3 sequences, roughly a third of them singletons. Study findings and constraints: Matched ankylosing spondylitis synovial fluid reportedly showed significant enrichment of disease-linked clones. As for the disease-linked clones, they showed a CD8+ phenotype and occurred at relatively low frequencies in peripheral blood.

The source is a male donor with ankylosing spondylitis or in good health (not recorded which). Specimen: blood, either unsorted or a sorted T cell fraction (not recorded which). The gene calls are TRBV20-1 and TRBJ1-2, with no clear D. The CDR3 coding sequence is TGCAGTGCTAGTTCAGTGGCGCAAGCTAACTATGGCTACACCTTC. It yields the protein CSASSVAQANYGYTF.